This paragraph reports one TCR beta chain. This sample stems from a study of chemoradiotherapy in HPV16-positive cancers. This CDR3 has 15 amino acids. Germline V gene data show CDR1 as SGHTA and CDR2 as FQGNSA. The V gene lost 1 base and the J gene lost 7 bases, with 11 bases spanning the gap. Clones were read by immunoSEQ multiplex PCR, and TCRdb kept only the in-frame ones, dropping some. The top ten clones hold around 6% of a sample with approximately 7,400 clones, around 82% of them seen once. This sequence originates from a human donor with HPV-associated anogenital cancer. The sequencing here drew on tumor tissue, taken from a patient who underwent chemoradiotherapy. This sequence joins TRBV7-2 and TRBJ1-6; D unresolved. The CDR3 protein is CASSLVLVPNSPLHF. DNA of the CDR3: TGTGCCAGCAGCTTAGTTTTGGTCCCGAATTCACCCCTCCACTTT.